This T cell receptor delta chain was captured in a study of γδ T cells in repeated Plasmodium falciparum infection. Germline V gene sequence: CDR1 TSWWSYY, CDR2 QGS. This CDR3 spans 24 amino acids. TCRdb re-processed the multiplex PCR reads using CATT. This table holds 90,000 or so delta-chain clones, 0.95% to 1% found once. Comment on this clone: The translation of this DNA and the TCRdb protein of a much larger clone differ at residue 22, probably owing to a read error; the protein shown here is translated from the DNA.

Gammadelta T cells were flow-sorted from PBMC into Vgamma9/Vdelta2+ and Vdelta2-negative populations for bulk analysis. This TCR came from a pool of human donors (malaria-infected and uninfected, not separated). A V gene of TRDV1 was called, but no J gene was assigned; the table's TRDD3 call for D was not verified on the DNA. Material: gamma-delta T cells from blood. The CDR3 reads CALGEPPLFWPCAGGYSYTDKPIF. The CDR3 DNA follows: TGTGCTCTTGGGGAACCACCGTTATTCTGGCCCTGTGCTGGGGGATACTCATACACCGATAAACCCATCTTT.